The 9 T cell receptor beta chains reported below all come from one sample, sequenced in a study of low-dose radiotherapy and immunotherapy resistance in tumors (dated by TCRdb to 2022 to 2024). The time point label here, explained by the study, means: after trial treatment. Explained via the paper, the treatment or condition label denotes: LDRT plus nivolumab, ipilimumab, low-dose cyclophosphamide and aspirin (RACIN trial). Sequencing was performed on an Illumina HiSeq 2500. First-strand cDNA was synthesized with Superscript III and a set of TRAV- and TRBV-specific primers, covering both TCRalpha and TCRbeta chains. A roughly 20-cycle PCR with Phusion amplified the TCRs, pairing a constant-region primer with the adapter that was attached to the V primers. TCRdb cleaned the public reads at Q25 with fastp, built clones with MiXCR and kept in-frame beta chains. Identical CDR3 proteins give one entry, which carries the most common genes and DNA. Across this sample there are around 100,000 distinct CDR3 sequences, with around 20% seen only once. Of the sample, about 4% falls within the top ten clones.

Sequenced here: PBMCs, sampled after low-dose radiotherapy plus immunotherapy. These receptors all stem from a male donor with prostate cancer.

This rearrangement joins TRBV11-2 to TRBJ2-5; no definite D call. CDR1 and CDR2 from the germline V gene are SGHAT and FQNNGV. The CDR3 sequence is 12 residues long. V was trimmed by 0 bases and J by 4 bases, leaving 3 bases between them. CDR3 DNA: TGTGCCAGCAGCTTAGAGGGAGAGACCCAGTACTTC. Encoded protein: CASSLEGETQYF.

In this sample, this clonotype turned up many times. This chain links TRBV7-6 with TRBJ2-1, with D possibly matching TRBD1 (6 bases). The CDR3 has 15 residues. The V end lost 3 bases, the J end lost 4 bases, and 13 bases lay between the germline ends. Germline CDR1 is SGHVS and CDR2 is FNYEAQ. The CDR3 DNA reads as TGTGCCAGCAGCTTGGGACAAAACCCTTACAATGAGCAGTTCTTC. It codes for CASSLGQNPYNEQFF. Variable domain in full (rest from reference TRBV7-6 and TRBJ2-1): GAGVSQSPRYKVTKRGQDVALRCDPISGHVSLYWYRQALGQGPEFLTYFNYEAQQDKSGLPNDRFSAERPEGSISTLTIQRTEQRDSAMYRCASSLGQNPYNEQFFGPGTRLTVL.

This chain joins TRBV9 and TRBJ2-1; D might be TRBD1 or TRBD2, each matching 5 bases. The CDR3 runs 16 residues. The V and J ends lost 0 bases and 5 bases respectively, with 15 bases between them. Looked up from germline, CDR1 is SGDLS and CDR2 is YYNGEE. The CDR3 nucleotides read TGTGCCAGCAGCGTAGGGGGACCCCCGAGGGACAATGAGCAGTTCTTC. The encoded protein is CASSVGGPPRDNEQFF.

In the case of this clonotype: Because the CDR3's place on the DNA is in doubt, the DNA is left out and the CDR3 is given as listed by TCRdb. This sequence joins TRBV7-6 and TRBJ2-2. Germline loops: CDR1 SGHVS, CDR2 FNYEAQ. Including both end residues, the CDR3 is 14 amino acids long. This chain's CDR3 is CASSLMNTGELFFF.

This clonotype was observed many times. The chain employs TRBV5-6 and TRBJ2-4; D is undetermined. The ends were cut back, 0 bases at V and 0 bases at J, with 16 bases in the middle. The CDR3 has 18 residues. CDR1 and CDR2 (germline): SGHDT, YYEEEE. Here the CDR3 reads CASSLGVGHQLAKNIQYF. CDR3 nucleotides: TGTGCCAGCAGCTTGGGGGTCGGGCATCAACTAGCCAAAAACATTCAGTACTTC.

This clonotype was seen repeatedly, ten times or more. The V call is TRBV6-1, the J call TRBJ1-5; weak D call: TRBD1 (6 bases). The CDR3 totals 16 residues. Trimming pared 8 bases from V and 2 bases from J, leaving 19 bases between. The germline gives CDR1 MNHNS, CDR2 SASEGT. The chain's CDR3 is CASERLGGLGNQPQHF. CDR3 nucleotides: TGTGCCAGCGAGCGGTTGGGGGGCCTGGGCAATCAGCCCCAGCATTTT.

Notes on this clonotype: A read error is likely here: a far larger clone is one base away. The chain combines TRBV6-2 or TRBV6-3 with TRBJ2-5; 8 bases agree with TRBD2. Germline-derived CDR1 and CDR2 are MNHEY and SVGEGT. The CDR3 contains 15 residues. The CDR3 protein is CACSPSGGAGETQYF. The CDR3 nucleotides read TGTGCCTGCAGCCCCTCCGGGGGGGCCGGAGAGACCCAGTACTTC.

This clonotype was seen ten or more times. Here the CDR3 reads CASSGSYEQYF. The CDR3 nucleotides read TGTGCCAGCAGCGGCTCGTACGAGCAGTACTTC. This chain connects TRBV9 to TRBJ2-7; D unresolved. Between the trimmed V and J ends, which lost 3 bases and 4 bases, there was a span of 5 bases. The CDR3 has 11 residues. Germline assignment: CDR1 SGDLS and CDR2 YYNGEE.

This clonotype was detected only a few times. The rearrangement uses TRBV20-1 and TRBJ2-1; either TRBD1 or TRBD2 may supply D (5 bases each). This CDR3 contains 14 residues. Trimming left V 1 base short and J 10 bases short, with 17 bases between. CDR1 DFQATT and CDR2 SNEGSKA come from the germline V gene (reference sequence). This CDR3 reads CSARATGTAREQFF. CDR3 sequence (DNA): TGCAGTGCTAGAGCTACCGGGACCGCGCGGGAGCAGTTCTTC.